The sequence of this T cell receptor (beta chain) was determined in a study of CD4 T cells in relation to SARS-CoV-2 and coronaviruses. About the research overall: PBMCs were cultured with antigen for about eleven days before TCR beta sequencing. Study-wide results and limits: Each donor contributed either pre-pandemic or post-infection samples, not both.

In the case of this clone: Its specificity is not known.

Unexposed donor CD4+ T cells date from 2011-2018, before the COVID-19 pandemic. After about 10 days of culture, CD4+ T cells were isolated. Cells permitting, SARS-CoV-2 S/N and four cold-coronavirus spikes were tested on unexposed-donor CD4+ T cells. On days 3 and 7, cultures got half fresh IL-2 medium. Assay used: immunoSEQ multiplex PCR; TCRdb lists only in-frame clones, some missing. The sample includes about 19,000 clones, over 65% of them seen just once. What was sequenced was CD4+ T cells from PBMCs, cultured in vitro. This receptor was identified in a human donor in good health.

The CDR3 spells CASSFWQGDYGYTF. CDR3 nucleotides: TGTGCCAGCAGCTTCTGGCAGGGGGACTATGGCTACACCTTC. The V call is TRBV5-8, the J call TRBJ1-2; 7 positions match TRBD1. This CDR3 is built from 14 residues. Germline-derived CDR1 and CDR2 are SGHTS and YDEGEE. Trimming at V came to 2 bases and at J to 3 bases, leaving 4 bases not matched to a gene.